Reported below is one T cell receptor beta chain. What it recognizes is unknown. This entry belongs to a study of Ad26.COV2.S vaccination and SARS-CoV-2 variants. At the level of the study: A participant enrolled in the COV1001 Ad26.COV2.S trial arm provided the sample.

Treatment: over 15 received Ad26.COV2.S at low or high dose, single or two shots; roughly five received placebo; per-sample allocation not given. It was on day 63 after the first vaccine or placebo injection that samples were taken. An adult donor aged 18-55 years was enrolled in Boston. CDR1 SQVTM and CDR2 ANQGSEA come from the germline V gene. The CDR3 spans 17 residues. Germline trimming cut 2 bases from V and 4 bases from J; bases unmatched to any gene: 9. Data came from immunoSEQ multiplex PCR; TCRdb stores just in-frame clones and leaves some out. This table has fewer than 900,000 clones, roughly 90% appearing once. Notes on the study in general: Vaccine recipients posted higher spike-specific TCR breadth than their placebo counterparts.

The chain couples TRBV29-1 to TRBJ2-2, with 11 bases identical to TRBD2. Sequencing used peripheral blood, obtained in a trial of Ad26.COV2.S vaccine versus placebo. This clonotype was sampled from a person between 18 and 65 years old who received the Ad26.COV2.S COVID-19 vaccine or a placebo. CDR3 DNA: TGCAGCGTTGAAACCACTAGCGGGAGACGGAGCACCGGGGAGCTGTTTTTT. Translated: CSVETTSGRRSTGELFF.